This is a list of T cell receptor beta chains from one sample in a study of early T cells in non-severe SARS-CoV-2 infection. Each CDR3 protein is one row after TCRdb ran MiXCR on the 5' RACE reads. The sample shows about 42,000 distinct CDR3 sequences, around 6.8% of them seen only once. Input material: whole blood. The receptors shown here come from an adult who was a healthcare worker with PCR-confirmed SARS-CoV-2 infection or an uninfected control (not recorded which). The CDR3 runs from the conserved cysteine through the conserved F or W. Each record gives: clone size, D gene, J gene, V gene, CDR3 DNA, CDR3 protein. D genes are given only for firm matches. The size field is filled for only some rows; it gives once, few, many or a size class.

few,NA,TRBJ2-1,TRBV28,TGTGCCAGCAGTTTAGTTGCCGGGGGTACGCGAAATGAGCAGTTCTTC,CASSLVAGGTRNEQFF
NA,NA,TRBJ2-7,TRBV4-2,TGTGCCAGCAGCCAAGATGAGGCGGGCTCGGCCTACGAGCAGTACTTC,CASSQDEAGSAYEQYF
many,NA,TRBJ2-3,TRBV5-6,TGTGCCAGCAGCTTGGTCTTCGGCAGCACAGATACGCAGTATTTT,CASSLVFGSTDTQYF
NA,NA,TRBJ1-4,TRBV4-2,TGTGTCAGCAGCCCTCAGCCAGGTGATGAAAAACTGTTTTTT,CVSSPQPGDEKLFF
many,NA,TRBJ2-7,TRBV11-2,TGTGCCAGCAGCTTAGATCCGAAGGGCTACGAGCAGTACTTC,CASSLDPKGYEQYF
many,NA,TRBJ1-3,TRBV7-9,TGTGCCAGCAGCATTCCGGGCGAAACCAGAAACACCATATATTTT,CASSIPGETRNTIYF
few,NA,TRBJ2-3,TRBV4-3,TGCGCCAGCAGCCAAGATAGGCGGGGTTCTAGCACAGATACGCAGTATTTT,CASSQDRRGSSTDTQYF
NA,NA,TRBJ1-5,TRBV28,TGTGCCAGCAGCGTCAGTTATCAGCCCCAGCATTTT,CASSVSYQPQHF
NA,TRBD1,TRBJ2-7,TRBV19,TGTGCCAGTAGTATGAGATCCCCGGGACAGGGGGCAGCCTACGAGCAGTACTTC,CASSMRSPGQGAAYEQYF
few,NA,TRBJ2-1,TRBV6-1,TGTGCCAGCAGTGAAGGTCAGGGCCGCTACAATGAGCAGTTCTTC,CASSEGQGRYNEQFF
many,TRBD1,TRBJ2-5,TRBV20-1,TGCAGTGCTGAGGGACAGCAAGAGACCCAGTACTTC,CSAEGQQETQYF
many,TRBD1,TRBJ1-1,TRBV30,TGTGCCTGGAGTGTACACAGGGGGGCCGCTTTCTTT,CAWSVHRGAAFF
many,TRBD2,TRBJ2-3,TRBV19,TGTGCCAGTAGTGCGACTAGCGGGGGATACACAGATACGCAGTATTTT,CASSATSGGYTDTQYF
few,NA,TRBJ2-1,TRBV11-2,TGTGCCAGCAGACAACAGGTGAACTCCTACAATGAGCAGTTCTTC,CASRQQVNSYNEQFF
NA,NA,TRBJ2-5,TRBV7-9,TGTGCCAGCAGCTTAGGAGAGGCAGAACAAGAGACCCAGTACTTC,CASSLGEAEQETQYF
few,TRBD2,TRBJ2-1,TRBV20-1,TGCAGTGCACCAACTAGCGGGGGGTTCGTGAATGAGCAGTTCTTC,CSAPTSGGFVNEQFF
few,NA,TRBJ2-5,TRBV29-1,TGCAGCGTTGTTTCTGGGGAGACCCAGTACTTC,CSVVSGETQYF
few,TRBD2,TRBJ2-1,TRBV6-5,TGTGCCAGCAAGGCTCCGATACTAGCGGGGGTGTCTAATGAGCAGTTCTTC,CASKAPILAGVSNEQFF
few,TRBD2,TRBJ2-1,TRBV7-2,TGTGCCAGCAGCCGCGGTCAGCGGGGGGAGTCCTACAATGAGCAGTTCTTC,CASSRGQRGESYNEQFF
NA,TRBD1,TRBJ1-5,TRBV12-3/TRBV12-4,TGTGCCAGCAGGCGTGGACAGGGGGCCGGTAGCAATCAGCCCCAGCATTTT,CASRRGQGAGSNQPQHF
few,NA,TRBJ2-7,TRBV18,TGTGCCAGCTCATCTACAGGGTATAACGAGCAGTACTTC,CASSSTGYNEQYF
NA,TRBD1,TRBJ2-3,TRBV18,TGTGCCAGCTCACCACGAGCAGGGGGCAGCACAGATACGCAGTATTTT,CASSPRAGGSTDTQYF
few,NA,TRBJ2-3,TRBV5-1,TGCGCCAGCAGCTTGGCCGGATTGAGTGAGGCAGATACGCAGTATTTT,CASSLAGLSEADTQYF
few,NA,TRBJ2-7,TRBV28,TGTGCCAGCAGTTTTGAGACAGCGCCTGGCGAGCAGTACTTC,CASSFETAPGEQYF